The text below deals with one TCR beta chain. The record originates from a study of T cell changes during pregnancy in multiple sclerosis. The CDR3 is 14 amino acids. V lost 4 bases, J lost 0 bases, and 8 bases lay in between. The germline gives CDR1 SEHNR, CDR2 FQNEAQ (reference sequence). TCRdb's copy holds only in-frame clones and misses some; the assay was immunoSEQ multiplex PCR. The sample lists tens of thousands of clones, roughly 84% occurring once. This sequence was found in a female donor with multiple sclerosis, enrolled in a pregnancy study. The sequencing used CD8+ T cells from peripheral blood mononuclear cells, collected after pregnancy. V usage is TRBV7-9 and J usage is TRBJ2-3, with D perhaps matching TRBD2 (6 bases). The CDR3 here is CASSWEESTDTQYF. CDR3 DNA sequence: TGTGCCAGCAGCTGGGAGGAAAGCACAGATACGCAGTATTTT.